Sequencing of this T cell receptor (beta chain) was carried out in a study of shared clonotypes between healthy human individuals (dated by TCRdb to 2019 to 2021). Describing the broader study: The cohort comprised two women and a few men aged 18 to 49 years. To estimate repertoire size and how much clonotypes are shared between individuals, the study performed deep sequencing of blood TCR repertoires from five healthy adults. Leukapheresis yielded between about 0.85 and 9.5 billion PBMCs per donor. Libraries were prepared and TCR repertoires were sequenced by different laboratories using diverse techniques, in order to increase sequencing depth and limit assay-specific biases. Per donor, three plates each were used for CD4 naive and CD4 memory, two for CD8 naive, and one for CD8 memory.

The donors were healthy, HIV-negative adults with no recently reported acute infections or vaccinations. Every donor was a Caucasian adult residing in Nashville, Tennessee, USA. CD4+ T cells were enriched by magnetic negative selection, after which naive cells were positively selected on CD45RA and the negative fraction was taken as the memory subset. Blood was obtained by leukapheresis, after which PBMCs were separated by Ficoll-Histopaque density gradient centrifugation and cryopreserved in liquid nitrogen vapor phase. Analytical flow cytometry was used to check the purity and quantity of every magnetically sorted T cell population. Each sorted fraction had its genomic DNA isolated and then quantified by UV absorbance on a Nanodrop 2000c. Turning to this clone: No cognate antigen has been identified for it. No base quality values were provided; no much bigger clone lies one nucleotide off.

Here V drops 2 bases and J drops 6 bases, and the junction holds 6 bases not matched to any gene. Reading from cysteine to phenylalanine, the CDR3 counts 15 amino acids. Only the CDR3 DNA is retained, 45 bases long and in frame from the first base. The germline V gene specifies MNHEY as CDR1 and SVGAGI as CDR2. Using the deep immunoSEQ assay, multiplex PCR amplified TCR CDR3 regions from genomic DNA. Genomic DNA extracted from each cell subset was distributed evenly over all wells of several immunoSEQ 96-well plates, and each plate served as one replicate. For sorted subsets, approximately 190 ng of genomic DNA, equivalent to 30,000 or so T cell genomes, went into each replicate PCR. Purified libraries were quantified with a Qubit 3.0 fluorometer, sized on a Bioanalyzer 2100, and re-quantified with the KAPA Library Quantification kit. Every immunoSEQ 96-well plate was sequenced on a separate single-read 150-cycle Illumina NextSeq 550 flow cell. Under the source paper's analysis protocol: The immunoSEQ output contained only junctional sequences without quality scores, so filtering could not match that applied to full-length reads. To assign V/J genes and CDR3, sequences were annotated using PyIR, a Python wrapper for IgBLAST v1.9, with IMGT germline references. Any read was removed if the V/J assignment was weak (E-value above 1e-6), the CDR3 was missing, or the read contained stop codons, out-of-frame junctions, or ambiguous translated residues. V3J clonotypes were defined by identical inferred V gene, J gene, and CDR3 amino acid sequence. Percentage overlap between repertoires was calculated by dividing the number of shared unique clonotypes by the size of the smaller repertoire. Repertoire richness was assessed with RTK rarefaction, the Chao1 estimator, and Recon v2.1 estimates of unobserved clonotypes. OLGA was used to compute generation probabilities for all TCRbeta clonotypes that the gDNA method yielded from a handful of donors. In its TCRdb copy, this immuneACCESS table keeps in-frame sequences only and misses some clones. Where compared with another copy, unresolved V genes explain less than half of these, and the others have no known cause. V and J calls and clone size are those listed in that table; D and trimming were worked out from the DNA. The table for this sample lists over 2 million clones; 95% of them were counted only once. The biggest ten clones account for roughly 0.13% of the sample.

The study at large found these results: The small number of donors limited the genetic and exposure-history diversity represented. Even with the large sequencing depth, rarefaction of the sorted-subset datasets indicated that sequencing was incomplete. Larger estimated clonotype richness was generally found for naive subsets than for memory subsets. Pairwise subsampling indicated that sequencing depth was expected to affect the degree of clonotype sharing among donors. Sampling was restricted to blood, and TCR repertoires in tissue are likely to differ from TCR repertoires in blood. Compared with non-shared clonotypes, clonotypes shared by all four sorted-subset donors had higher generation probabilities. About 4.5% of naive CD4, 3.5% of naive CD8, about 2.4% of memory CD4, and 0.4% of memory CD8 clonotypes were shared across several donors.

The chain was built from TRBV6-5 and TRBJ2-3; TRBD1 matches 9 bases in the middle. This receptor was obtained from a man younger than 35 in good health. Sequencing used naive CD4+ T cells sorted from blood. Per the publication, the cell subset or site label means: CD45RA+ positively selected. The bases are TGTGCCAGCAGTTACGGGGACAGGGCTCTGGATACGCAGTATTTT. Its protein product is CASSYGDRALDTQYF.